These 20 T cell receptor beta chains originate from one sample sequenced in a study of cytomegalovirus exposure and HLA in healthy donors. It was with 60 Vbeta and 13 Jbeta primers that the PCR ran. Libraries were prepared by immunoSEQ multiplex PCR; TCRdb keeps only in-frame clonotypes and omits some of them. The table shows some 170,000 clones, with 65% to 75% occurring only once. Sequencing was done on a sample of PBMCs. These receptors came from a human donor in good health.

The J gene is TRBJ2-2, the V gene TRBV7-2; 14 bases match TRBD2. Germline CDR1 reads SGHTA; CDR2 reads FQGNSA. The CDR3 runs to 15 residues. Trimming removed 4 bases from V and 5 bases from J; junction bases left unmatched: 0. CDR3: CASSWTSGGTGELFF. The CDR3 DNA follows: TGTGCCAGCAGCTGGACTAGCGGGGGGACCGGGGAGCTGTTTTTT. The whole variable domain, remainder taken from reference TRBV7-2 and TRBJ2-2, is GAGVSQSPSNKVTEKGKDVELRCDPISGHTALYWYRQSLGQGLEFLIYFQGNSAPDKSGLPSDRFSAERTGGSVSTLTIQRTQQEDSAVYLCASSWTSGGTGELFFGEGSRLTVL.

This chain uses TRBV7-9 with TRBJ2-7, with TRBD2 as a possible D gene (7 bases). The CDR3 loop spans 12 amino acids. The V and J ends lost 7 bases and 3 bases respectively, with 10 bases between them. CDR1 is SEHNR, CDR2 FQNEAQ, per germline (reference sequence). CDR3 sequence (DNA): TGTGCCAGCATGAGGGGGGGCTACGAGCAGTACTTC. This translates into CASMRGGYEQYF. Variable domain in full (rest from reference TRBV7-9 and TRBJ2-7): DTGVSQNPRHKITKRGQNVTFRCDPISEHNRLYWYRQTLGQGPEFLTYFQNEAQLEKSRLLSDRFSAERPKGSFSTLEIQRTEQGDSAMYLCASMRGGYEQYFGPGTRLTVT.

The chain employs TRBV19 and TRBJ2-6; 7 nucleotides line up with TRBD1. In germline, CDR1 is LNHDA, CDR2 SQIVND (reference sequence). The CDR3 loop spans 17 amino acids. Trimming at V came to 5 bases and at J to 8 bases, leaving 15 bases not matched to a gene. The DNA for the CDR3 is TGTGCCAGTAGTTCAATCGCCACAGGGGCCTCGTCCAACGTCCTGACTTTC. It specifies CASSSIATGASSNVLTF.

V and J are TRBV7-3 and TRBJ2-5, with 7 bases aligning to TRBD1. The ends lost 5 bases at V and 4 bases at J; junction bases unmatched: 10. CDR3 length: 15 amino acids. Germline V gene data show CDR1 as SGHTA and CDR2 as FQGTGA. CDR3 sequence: CASSQGAGGPETQYF. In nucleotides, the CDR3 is TGTGCCAGCAGCCAAGGCGCAGGGGGTCCAGAGACCCAGTACTTC.

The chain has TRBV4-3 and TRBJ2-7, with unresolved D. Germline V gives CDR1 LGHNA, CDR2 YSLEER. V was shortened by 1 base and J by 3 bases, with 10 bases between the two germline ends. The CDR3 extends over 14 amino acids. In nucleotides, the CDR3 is TGCGCCAGCAGCCAAGTTGGCGACAACTACGAGCAGTACTTC. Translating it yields CASSQVGDNYEQYF.

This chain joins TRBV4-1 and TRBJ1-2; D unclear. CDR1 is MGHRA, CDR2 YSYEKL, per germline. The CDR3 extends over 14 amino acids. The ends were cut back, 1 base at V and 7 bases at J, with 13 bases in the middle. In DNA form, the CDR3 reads TGCGCCAGCAGCCAAGTCACGGGGAGGAGTGGCTACACCTTC. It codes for CASSQVTGRSGYTF.

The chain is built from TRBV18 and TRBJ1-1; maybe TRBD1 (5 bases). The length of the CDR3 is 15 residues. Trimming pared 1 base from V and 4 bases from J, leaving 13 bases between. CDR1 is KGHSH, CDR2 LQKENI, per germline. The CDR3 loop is CASSPRGGDGTEAFF. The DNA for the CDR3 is TGTGCCAGCTCACCACGTGGAGGGGATGGCACTGAAGCTTTCTTT.

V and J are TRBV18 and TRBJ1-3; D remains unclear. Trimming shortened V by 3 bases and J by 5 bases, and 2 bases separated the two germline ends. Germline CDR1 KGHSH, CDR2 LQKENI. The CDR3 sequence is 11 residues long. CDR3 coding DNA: TGTGCCAGCTCACCCAGAAACACCATATATTTT. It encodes CASSPRNTIYF.

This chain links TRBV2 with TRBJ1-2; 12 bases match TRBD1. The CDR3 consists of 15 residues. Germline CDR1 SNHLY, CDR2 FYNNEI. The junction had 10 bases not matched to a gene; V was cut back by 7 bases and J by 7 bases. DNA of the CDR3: TGTGCCAGCAATACGGGACAGGGGGCGAAGGGTGGCTACACCTTC. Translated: CASNTGQGAKGGYTF.

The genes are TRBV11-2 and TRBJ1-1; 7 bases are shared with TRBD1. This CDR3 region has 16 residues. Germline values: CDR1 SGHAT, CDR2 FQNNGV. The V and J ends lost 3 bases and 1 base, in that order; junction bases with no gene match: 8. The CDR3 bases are TGTGCCAGCAGCTTTCCCTCTGACAGGGAGAACACTGAAGCTTTCTTT. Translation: CASSFPSDRENTEAFF.

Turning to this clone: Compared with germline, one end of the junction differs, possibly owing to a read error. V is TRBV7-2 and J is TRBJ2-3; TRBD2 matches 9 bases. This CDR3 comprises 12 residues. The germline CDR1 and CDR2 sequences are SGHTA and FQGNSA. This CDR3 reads CASSLPASGADF. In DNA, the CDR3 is TGTGCCAGCAGCTTACCAGCTAGCGGGGCGGATTTT. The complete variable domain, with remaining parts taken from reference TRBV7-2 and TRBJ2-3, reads GAGVSQSPSNKVTEKGKDVELRCDPISGHTALYWYRQSLGQGLEFLIYFQGNSAPDKSGLPSDRFSAERTGGSVSTLTIQRTQQEDSAVYLCASSLPASGADFGPGTRLTVL.

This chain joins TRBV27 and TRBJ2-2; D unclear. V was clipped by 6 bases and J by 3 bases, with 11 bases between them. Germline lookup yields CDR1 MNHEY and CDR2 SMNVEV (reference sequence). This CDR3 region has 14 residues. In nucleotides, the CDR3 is TGTGCCAGCAGCCCGTTGAGTGACACCGGGGAGCTGTTTTTT. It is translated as CASSPLSDTGELFF.

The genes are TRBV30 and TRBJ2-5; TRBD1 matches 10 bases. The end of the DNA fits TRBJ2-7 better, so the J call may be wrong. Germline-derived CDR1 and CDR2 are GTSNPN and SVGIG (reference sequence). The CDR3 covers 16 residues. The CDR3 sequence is CAWSFPGDRGFYEQYF. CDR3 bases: TGTGCCTGGAGTTTCCCGGGGGACAGGGGATTTTACGAGCAGTACTTC.

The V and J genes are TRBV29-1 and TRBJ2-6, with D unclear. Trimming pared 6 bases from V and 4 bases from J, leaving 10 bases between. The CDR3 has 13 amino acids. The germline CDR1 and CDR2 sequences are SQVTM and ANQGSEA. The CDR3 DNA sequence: TGCAGCGTGAAAGACACCGGGGCCAACGTCCTGACTTTC. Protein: CSVKDTGANVLTF.

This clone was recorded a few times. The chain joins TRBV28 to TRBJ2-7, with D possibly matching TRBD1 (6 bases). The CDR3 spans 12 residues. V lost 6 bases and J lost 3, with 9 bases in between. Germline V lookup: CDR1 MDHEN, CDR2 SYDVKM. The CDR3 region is CASSIQGYEQYF. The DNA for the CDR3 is TGTGCCAGCAGCATACAGGGCTACGAGCAGTACTTC.

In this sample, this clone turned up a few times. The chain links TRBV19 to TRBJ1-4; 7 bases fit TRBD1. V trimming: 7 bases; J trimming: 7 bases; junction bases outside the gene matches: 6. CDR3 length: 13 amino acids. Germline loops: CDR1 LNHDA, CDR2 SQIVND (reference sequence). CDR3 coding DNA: TGTGCCAGTACTCTGACAGGGTCTGAAAAACTGTTTTTT. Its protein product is CASTLTGSEKLFF.

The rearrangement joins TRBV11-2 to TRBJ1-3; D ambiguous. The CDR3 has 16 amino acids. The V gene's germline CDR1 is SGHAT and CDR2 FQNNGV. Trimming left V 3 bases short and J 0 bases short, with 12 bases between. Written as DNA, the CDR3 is TGTGCCAGCAGCTTCCGCGAACGGAGCTCTGGAAACACCATATATTTT. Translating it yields CASSFRERSSGNTIYF.

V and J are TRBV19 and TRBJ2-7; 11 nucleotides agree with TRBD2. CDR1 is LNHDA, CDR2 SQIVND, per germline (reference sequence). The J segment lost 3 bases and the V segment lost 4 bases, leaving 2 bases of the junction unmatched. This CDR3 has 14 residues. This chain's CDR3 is CASSRTSGGYEQYF. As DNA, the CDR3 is TGTGCCAGTAGTAGAACTAGCGGGGGCTACGAGCAGTACTTC.

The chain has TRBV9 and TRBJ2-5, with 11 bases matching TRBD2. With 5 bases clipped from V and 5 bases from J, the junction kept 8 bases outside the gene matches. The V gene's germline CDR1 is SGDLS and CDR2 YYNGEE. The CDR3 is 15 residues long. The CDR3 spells CASSIAGGPGETQYF. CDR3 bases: TGTGCCAGCAGTATAGCGGGGGGGCCCGGTGAGACCCAGTACTTC.

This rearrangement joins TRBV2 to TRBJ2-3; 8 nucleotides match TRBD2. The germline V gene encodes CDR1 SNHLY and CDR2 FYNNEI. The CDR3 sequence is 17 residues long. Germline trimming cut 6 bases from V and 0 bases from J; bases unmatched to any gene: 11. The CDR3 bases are TGTGCCAGCAGCCCGGGACTAGTGTACCAAAGCACAGATACGCAGTATTTT. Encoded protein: CASSPGLVYQSTDTQYF.